One sample yielded the 14 T cell receptor beta chains listed below, sequenced in a study of cytomegalovirus exposure and HLA in healthy donors. PCR primers comprised 60 Vbeta and 13 Jbeta primers. Repertoires were generated with immunoSEQ multiplex PCR, while TCRdb's copy carries only in-frame clones and drops some. The profile shows about 130,000 clones, around three quarters of them singletons. Material: PBMCs. The receptors here all came from a man in his late teens or twenties in good health and CMV-seronegative.

The chain joins TRBV28 to TRBJ2-1; D may be TRBD2 (6 bases). CDR3 size: 12 residues. V gave up 6 bases and J gave up 14 bases, with 17 bases separating them. Germline CDR1 MDHEN, CDR2 SYDVKM. CDR3 residues: CASSRDSGGEFF. CDR3 nucleotide sequence: TGTGCCAGCAGCCGGGACTCCGGAGGCGAGTTCTTC.

This clone occurred a few times. V is TRBV6-5 and J is TRBJ2-2; D is undetermined. V shed 0 bases and J shed 2 bases, with 7 bases lying between them. CDR3 length: 15 residues. CDR1 is MNHEY and CDR2 is SVGAGI in the germline V gene. Here the CDR3 DNA reads TGTGCCAGCAGTTACTCGTACAGAAACACCGGGGAGCTGTTTTTT. Its translation is CASSYSYRNTGELFF.

V and J are TRBV7-9 and TRBJ1-4; tentatively, D is TRBD1 (6 bases). The V gene lost 5 bases and the J gene lost 0 bases, with 10 bases spanning the gap. Germline V lookup: CDR1 SEHNR, CDR2 FQNEAQ (reference sequence). The CDR3 sequence is 15 residues long. The CDR3 is CASSPQGTTNEKLFF. Written as DNA, the CDR3 is TGTGCCAGCAGCCCGCAGGGGACAACTAATGAAAAACTGTTTTTT.

This sequence joins TRBV7-2 and TRBJ2-3; D not certain. The V gene lost 3 bases and the J gene lost 6 bases, with 4 bases spanning the gap. Germline CDR1 SGHTA, CDR2 FQGNSA. CDR3 size: 11 residues. CDR3 sequence: CASSFIDTQYF. The CDR3 region has the DNA TGTGCCAGCAGCTTTATCGATACGCAGTATTTT.

This sequence joins TRBV30 and TRBJ2-2; D gene ambiguous. CDR3 length equals 14 residues. Germline V CDR1 and CDR2: GTSNPN, SVGIG (reference sequence). Trimming stripped 6 bases from V and 6 bases from J, with 17 bases between. CDR3 in DNA: TGTGCCTGCCAACTTACGATCTTCGCCGGGGAGCTGTTTTTT. Its protein is CACQLTIFAGELFF.

In its sample, this clone was seen once. This chain links TRBV7-9 with TRBJ2-4; no reliable D call. The CDR3 covers 13 residues. Between the trimmed V and J ends, which lost 3 bases and 2 bases, there was a span of 5 bases. Per the germline V gene, CDR1 is SEHNR and CDR2 is FQNEAQ (reference sequence). The CDR3 loop reads CASSFATKNIQYF. DNA of the CDR3: TGTGCCAGCAGCTTCGCGACCAAAAACATTCAGTACTTC.

The rearrangement joins TRBV30 to TRBJ2-5, with D unclear. The DNA end is more similar to TRBJ2-7, so the J call may be wrong. The CDR3 consists of 14 residues. Germline CDR1 is GTSNPN and CDR2 is SVGIG (reference sequence). The CDR3 bases are TGTGCTTACTCCCCGAGGTTTAGCTCCTACGAGCAGTACTTC. It translates to CAYSPRFSSYEQYF.

The chain carries TRBV5-5 and TRBJ2-2; D is possibly TRBD2 (5 bases). The germline V and J ends were trimmed by 2 bases and 5 bases, with 13 bases remaining between them. The CDR3 covers 15 residues. CDR1 SGHKS and CDR2 YYEKEE come from the germline V gene (reference sequence). The chain's CDR3 is CASSLVGDWTGELFF. The CDR3 coding sequence is TGTGCCAGCAGCTTAGTGGGAGATTGGACCGGGGAGCTGTTTTTT.

CDR3 DNA: TGTGCCAGCAGTCCAGGGGGCGGGGAGCTGTTTTTT. Protein product: CASSPGGGELFF. This chain links TRBV6-5 with TRBJ2-2; 7 nucleotides line up with TRBD1. CDR1 is MNHEY and CDR2 is SVGAGI in the germline V gene. V trimming: 5 bases; J trimming: 7 bases; junction bases outside the gene matches: 1. This CDR3 comprises 12 residues.

CDR3: CASSPSEAGGYEQYF. The DNA of the CDR3 is TGTGCCAGCAGCCCATCTGAAGCGGGGGGATACGAGCAGTACTTC. The chain carries TRBV7-6 and TRBJ2-7; 9 bases are a match to TRBD2. Germline lookup yields CDR1 SGHVS and CDR2 FNYEAQ. The trim removed 5 bases at V and 4 bases at J, leaving 9 bases unmatched. The CDR3 runs 15 residues.

CDR3 in DNA: TGTGCCAGTAGTGCAAAGTCTTTAGCGCGATCTTACAATGAGCAGTTCTTC. This encodes CASSAKSLARSYNEQFF. V usage is TRBV19 and J usage is TRBJ2-1; the D gene is possibly TRBD2 (5 bases). Trimming shortened V by 5 bases and J by 4 bases, and 21 bases separated the two germline ends. The germline CDR1 and CDR2 sequences are LNHDA and SQIVND (reference sequence). The CDR3 sequence is 17 residues long.

This clone was found a few times. The CDR3 here is CASSRGAGEVDTQYF. In nucleotides, the CDR3 is TGTGCCAGCAGCCGTGGAGCGGGAGAGGTAGATACGCAGTATTTT. J is TRBJ2-3 and V is TRBV7-9, with 8 positions matching TRBD2. Germline CDR1 SEHNR, CDR2 FQNEAQ (reference sequence). V was pared by 5 bases and J by 5 bases, with 9 bases of the junction left unmatched. The CDR3 is 15 amino acids. The variable domain in full, with the rest retrieved from reference TRBV7-9 and TRBJ2-3, is DTGVSQNPRHKITKRGQNVTFRCDPISEHNRLYWYRQTLGQGPEFLTYFQNEAQLEKSRLLSDRFSAERPKGSFSTLEIQRTEQGDSAMYLCASSRGAGEVDTQYFGPGTRLTVL.

This clone was seen ten or more times. The chain links TRBV6-1 to TRBJ1-1; 8 bases match TRBD1. The V gene end was trimmed by 4 bases and the J gene end by 3 bases; junction bases not matched to a gene: 4. This CDR3 has 14 residues. Per the germline V gene, CDR1 is MNHNS and CDR2 is SASEGT. CDR3: CASSVLQGDTEAFF. In nucleotides, the CDR3 is TGTGCCAGCAGTGTCTTACAGGGGGACACTGAAGCTTTCTTT.

The rearrangement links TRBV5-8 to TRBJ1-6; D unresolved. Trimming left V 1 base short and J 0 bases short, with 5 bases between. The CDR3 sequence is 15 residues long. Germline CDR1 and CDR2: SGHTS and YDEGEE. CDR3 sequence reads: CASSLRSSYNSPLHF. CDR3 coding DNA: TGTGCCAGCAGCTTGAGGAGCTCCTATAATTCACCCCTCCACTTT.